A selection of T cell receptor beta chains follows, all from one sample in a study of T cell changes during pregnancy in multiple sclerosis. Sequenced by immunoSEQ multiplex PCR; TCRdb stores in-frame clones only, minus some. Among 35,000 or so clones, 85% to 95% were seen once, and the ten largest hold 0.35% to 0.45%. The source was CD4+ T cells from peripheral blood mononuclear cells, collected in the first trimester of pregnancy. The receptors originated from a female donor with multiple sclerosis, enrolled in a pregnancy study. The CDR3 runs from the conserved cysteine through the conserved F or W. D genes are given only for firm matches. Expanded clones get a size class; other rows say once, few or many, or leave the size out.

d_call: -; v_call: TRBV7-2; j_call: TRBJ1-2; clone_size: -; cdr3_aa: CASSSYENYGYTF; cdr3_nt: TGTGCCAGCAGCTCTTATGAGAACTATGGCTACACCTTC
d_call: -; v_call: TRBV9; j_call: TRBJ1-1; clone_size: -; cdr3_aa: CASSVVRTMNTEAFF; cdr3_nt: TGTGCCAGCAGCGTAGTAAGGACTATGAACACTGAAGCTTTCTTT
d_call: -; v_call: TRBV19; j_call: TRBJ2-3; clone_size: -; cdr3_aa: CASSPQTGHTDTQYF; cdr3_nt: TGTGCCAGTAGTCCTCAGACAGGTCACACAGATACGCAGTATTTT
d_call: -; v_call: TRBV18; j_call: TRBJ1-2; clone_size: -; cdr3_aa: CASSSRGGGYGYTF; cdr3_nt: TGTGCCAGCTCATCACGAGGCGGGGGCTATGGCTACACCTTC
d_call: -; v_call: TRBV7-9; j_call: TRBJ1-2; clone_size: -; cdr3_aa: CASSLVERGIYGYTF; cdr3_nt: TGTGCCAGCAGCTTGGTAGAGCGGGGAATCTATGGCTACACCTTC
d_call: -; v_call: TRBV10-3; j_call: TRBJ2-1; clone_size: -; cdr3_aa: CAISVGQGVAGNHNEQFF; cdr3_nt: TGTGCCATCAGTGTCGGACAGGGAGTAGCGGGCAACCACAATGAGCAGTTCTTC
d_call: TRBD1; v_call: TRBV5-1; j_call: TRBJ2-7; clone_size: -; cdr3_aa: CASSRDSPNSYEQYF; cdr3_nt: TGCGCCAGCAGCCGGGACAGCCCGAACTCCTACGAGCAGTACTTC
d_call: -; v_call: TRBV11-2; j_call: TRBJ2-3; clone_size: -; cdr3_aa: CASSSGGEREYF; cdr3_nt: TGTGCCAGCAGCTCCGGAGGGGAAAGGGAGTATTTT
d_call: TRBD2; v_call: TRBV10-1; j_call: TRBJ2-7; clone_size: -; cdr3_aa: CASSPTVAGVIGSEQYF; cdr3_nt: TGCGCCAGCAGCCCGACCGTAGCGGGAGTAATAGGGTCCGAGCAGTACTTC
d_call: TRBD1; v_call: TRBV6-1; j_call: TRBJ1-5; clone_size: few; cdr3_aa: CASSDPGGYSNQPQHF; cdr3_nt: TGTGCCAGCAGTGATCCAGGGGGGTATAGCAATCAGCCCCAGCATTTT
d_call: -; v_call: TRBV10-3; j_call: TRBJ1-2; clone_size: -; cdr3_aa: CAISEILSNYGYTF; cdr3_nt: TGTGCCATCAGTGAGATTTTATCTAACTATGGCTACACCTTC
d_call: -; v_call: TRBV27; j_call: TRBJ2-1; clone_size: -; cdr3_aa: CASGSQGHEQFF; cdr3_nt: TGTGCCAGCGGGTCCCAGGGGCATGAGCAGTTCTTC
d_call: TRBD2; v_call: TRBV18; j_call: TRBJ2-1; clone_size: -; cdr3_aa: CASSPWTSEGQNEQFF; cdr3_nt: TGTGCCAGCTCACCTTGGACTAGCGAGGGTCAGAATGAGCAGTTCTTC
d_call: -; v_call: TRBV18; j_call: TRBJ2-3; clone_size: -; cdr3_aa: CASSLSQGRDTQYF; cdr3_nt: TGTGCCAGCTCATTATCGCAGGGAAGAGATACGCAGTATTTT
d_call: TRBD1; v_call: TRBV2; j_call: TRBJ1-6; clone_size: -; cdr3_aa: CASSLKVDRETPLHF; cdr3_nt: TGTGCCAGCAGTCTAAAAGTGGACAGGGAGACACCCCTCCACTTT
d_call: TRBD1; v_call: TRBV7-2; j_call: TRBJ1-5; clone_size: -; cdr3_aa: CASSHRDRNQPQHF; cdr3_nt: TGTGCCAGCAGCCACCGGGACAGGAATCAGCCCCAGCATTTT
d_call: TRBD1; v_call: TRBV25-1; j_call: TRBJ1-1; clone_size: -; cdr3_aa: CASSQGAIEAFF; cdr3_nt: TGTGCCAGCAGTCAGGGGGCGATTGAAGCTTTCTTT
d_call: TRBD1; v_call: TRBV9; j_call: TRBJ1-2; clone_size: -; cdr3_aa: CASSVTGTDFGGYTF; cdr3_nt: TGTGCCAGCAGCGTAACCGGGACAGACTTTGGTGGCTACACCTTC
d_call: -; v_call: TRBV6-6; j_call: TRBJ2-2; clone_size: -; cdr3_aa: CASSRSRVGELFF; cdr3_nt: TGTGCCAGTTCGAGGTCACGGGTAGGGGAGCTGTTTTTT
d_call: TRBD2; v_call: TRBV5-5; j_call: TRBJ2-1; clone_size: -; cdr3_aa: CASSSTSGRNEQFF; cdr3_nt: TGTGCCAGCAGCTCGACTAGCGGGCGGAATGAGCAGTTCTTC
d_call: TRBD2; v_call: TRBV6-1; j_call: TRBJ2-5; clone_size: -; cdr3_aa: CASSDGLAGGPVGETQYF; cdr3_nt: TGTGCCAGCAGTGACGGACTAGCGGGGGGCCCGGTTGGAGAGACCCAGTACTTC
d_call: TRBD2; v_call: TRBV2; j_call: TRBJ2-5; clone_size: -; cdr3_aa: CASSLLNSGGTQYF; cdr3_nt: TGTGCCAGCAGCTTATTGAATTCGGGAGGGACCCAGTACTTC